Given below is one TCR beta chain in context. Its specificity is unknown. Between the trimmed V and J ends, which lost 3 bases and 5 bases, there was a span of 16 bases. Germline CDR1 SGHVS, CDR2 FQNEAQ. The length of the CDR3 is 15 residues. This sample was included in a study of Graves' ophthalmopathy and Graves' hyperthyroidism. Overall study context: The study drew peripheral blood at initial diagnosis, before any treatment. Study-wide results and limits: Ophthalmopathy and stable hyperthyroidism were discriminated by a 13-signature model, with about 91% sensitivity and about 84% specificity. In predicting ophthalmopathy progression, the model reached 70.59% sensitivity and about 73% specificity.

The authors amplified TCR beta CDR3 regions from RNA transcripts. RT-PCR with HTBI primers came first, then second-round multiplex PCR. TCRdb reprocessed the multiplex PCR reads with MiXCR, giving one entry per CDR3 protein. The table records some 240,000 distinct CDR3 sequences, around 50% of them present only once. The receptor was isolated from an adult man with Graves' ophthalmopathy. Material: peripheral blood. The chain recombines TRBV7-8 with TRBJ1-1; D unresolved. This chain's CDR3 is CASSFPGQTRTEAFF. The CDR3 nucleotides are TGTGCCAGCAGCTTCCCGGGCCAAACAAGGACTGAAGCTTTCTTT. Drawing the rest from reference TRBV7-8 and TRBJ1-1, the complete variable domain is GAGVSQSPRYKVAKRGQDVALRCDPISGHVSLFWYQQALGQGPEFLTYFQNEAQLDKSGLPSDRFFAERPEGSVSTLKIQRTQQEDSAVYLCASSFPGQTRTEAFFGQGTRLTVV.